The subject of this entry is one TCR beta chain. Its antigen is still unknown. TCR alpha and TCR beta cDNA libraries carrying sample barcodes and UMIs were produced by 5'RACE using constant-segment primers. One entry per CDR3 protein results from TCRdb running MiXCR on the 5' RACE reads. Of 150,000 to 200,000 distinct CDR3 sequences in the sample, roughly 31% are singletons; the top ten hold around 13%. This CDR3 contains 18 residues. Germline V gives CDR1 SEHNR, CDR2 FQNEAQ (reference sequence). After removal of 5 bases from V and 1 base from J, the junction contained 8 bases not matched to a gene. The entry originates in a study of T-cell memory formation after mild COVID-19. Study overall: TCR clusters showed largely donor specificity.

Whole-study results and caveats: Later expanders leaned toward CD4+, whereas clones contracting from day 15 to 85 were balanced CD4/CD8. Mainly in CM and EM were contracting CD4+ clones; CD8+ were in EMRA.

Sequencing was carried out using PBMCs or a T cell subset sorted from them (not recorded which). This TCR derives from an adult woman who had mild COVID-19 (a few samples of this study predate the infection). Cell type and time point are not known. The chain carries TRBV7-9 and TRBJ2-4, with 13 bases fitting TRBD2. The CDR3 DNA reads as TGTGCCAGCAGCCGCGGACTAGCGGGAGTATCGGCCAAAAACATTCAGTACTTC. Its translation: CASSRGLAGVSAKNIQYF.